The following is a T cell receptor beta chain sequence with its context. Treatment of the sample: randomized to nivolumab then ipilimumab (arm A) or the reverse (arm B). None of the patients previously received DNA-damaging chemotherapy. Sequencing was performed with immunoSEQ multiplex PCR; in TCRdb, only in-frame clones are kept and a portion is missing. This sample carries 2,000 to 2,500 clones, around 15% of them seen once, and the ten largest clones take roughly 20%. With V trimmed by 5 bases and J by 2 bases, 8 bases remained unmatched. The CDR3 spans 15 residues. Germline V gene lookup returns CDR1 LNHDA and CDR2 SQIVND (reference sequence). The source of the sample is a study of sequential checkpoint blockade in melanoma. The wider study: Arm A got nivolumab then ipilimumab; arm B the reverse, 1:1. DNA from 91 pretreatment tumor samples underwent TCRβ immunosequencing.

The sequencing here drew on tumor tissue (inferred from file names), taken from a patient given nivolumab and ipilimumab in sequence. V usage is TRBV19 and J usage is TRBJ1-2; 7 bases map to TRBD1. This receptor was taken from a human donor with melanoma. The CDR3 bases are TGTGCCAGTAGTCCGCAGACAGGGAAAAACTATGGCTACACCTTC. Translation: CASSPQTGKNYGYTF.